The present entry profiles one TCR beta chain with its context. Its antigen remains unidentified. There are no base qualities to consult, and no much larger clone falls within one base. Libraries were prepared through the immunoSEQ multiplex PCR assay. For the multiplex PCR, a mixture combining 60 forward primers for TCR Vbeta segments and 13 reverse primers for TCR Jbeta segments was used. Amplification of the CDR3 region of rearranged TCR beta genes was performed with a multiplex PCR assay on genomic DNA. The amplified TCR beta libraries were sequenced on the Illumina HiSeq System as 87-base-pair reads. On the study's bioinformatics: A later analysis counted about 82 million unique TCR beta chains across the 550 to 750 repertoires, and roughly 10 million of these chains were shared by at least two donors. Raw reads were error-corrected and collapsed into unique sequences by a nearest-neighbor algorithm in which closely related sequences were merged to remove PCR and sequencing errors. V, D and J gene segments were assigned by aligning CDR3 sequences to IMGT reference sequences. For a sequence to be retained, a match of at least six nucleotides was required to both a V gene segment and a J gene segment. Rearrangements were called productive when the CDR3 lacked stop codons and stayed in frame with V and J; all others were non-productive. Following IMGT convention, CDR3 was defined as the stretch from the second conserved V-encoded cysteine up to the conserved J-encoded phenylalanine. The earlier analysis of some 580 of the donors excluded any sequence lacking an unambiguous match to a single V gene segment. An earlier analysis of 587 of the donors called V segments functional above 56.7% productive rearrangements and segregating when the between-donor standard deviation exceeded 5%. A statistical classification framework was built for diagnosing cytomegalovirus status from the catalog of TCR beta chain sequences. In a later analysis, TCR nucleotide sequences were compared against IMGT/GENE-DB human TR gene sequences so that V and J genes could be assigned. Using the TCRdist pipeline, a later analysis assigned CDR3 sequences along with most-parsimonious VDJ recombination scenarios. In a later analysis, every TCR beta chain was defined by the combination of its CDR3 amino acid sequence and its V-gene family, and reads without a unique V-gene family were dropped. To address suspected cross-contamination and a sequencing artifact, a later analysis removed 592 highly shared, low-generation-probability nucleotide sequences. A later analysis calculated a clonal expansion index for each public chain from normalized within-repertoire ranks of inferred template counts. In a later analysis, generation probabilities were computed using a VDJ recombination model fitted to out-of-frame rearrangements, and the results were checked against IGoR. A later analysis scored TCR-TCR, TCR-HLA and TCR-CMV co-occurrence with hypergeometric tests, applying a repertoire-size bias correction to TCR pairs. In a later analysis, false discovery rates were estimated by permuting HLA or CMV assignments 20 times. In a later analysis, co-occurring TCRs were grouped using DBSCAN, and TCRdist sequence similarity was added for clustering within HLA-allele-positive subsets. Co-occurrence clustering excluded repertoires with fewer than 30,000 or more than 120,000 public chains, plus five with anomalous nucleotide sharing. The table was pulled from immuneACCESS by TCRdb, which kept in-frame rearrangements only. Such tables lose some clones; where checked, under half of the loss comes from unresolved V genes, and the rest has no known cause. Clone size and V and J calls were adopted from that table, with D and trimming inferred from the DNA. This sample has some 150,000 clones in its table, and approximately 84% of those were observed once. Of the sample, around 2% is held by the ten largest clones.

This entry comes from a study of cytomegalovirus exposure and HLA in healthy donors (dated by TCRdb to about 2017). At the level of the whole study: In an earlier analysis of approximately 640 of the donors, about 270 Gb of sequence data and about 110 million unique TCR beta sequences from roughly 180 million T cells were reported. An early release that covered some 630 HLA-typed donors contained around 330 gigabases of sequencing data and some 87 million unique TCR sequences. The genetic ancestry cluster associated with self-reported Caucasian donors included 80% to 90% of the roughly 400 genotyped donors. The study aimed to test whether signatures of past pathogen exposure could be identified by cataloging public T cell receptors. The study used immunosequencing to profile the T cell repertoires of approximately 690 subjects and linked those repertoires to cytomegalovirus serostatus. A separate validation cohort of over 95 different subjects was used in addition to the 666-subject first cohort. To predict cytomegalovirus infection status, the study combined high-throughput TCR immunosequencing, statistical association of individual TCRs with disease status, and machine learning. A later analysis re-analyzed previously published TCR beta repertoires from 550 to 700 donors and added high-resolution HLA genotyping to study TCR occurrence patterns. The later analysis used no new phenotypic data to find candidate immune exposures, relying instead on TCR beta sequences and their occurrence across donors. To decide whether each TCR beta V gene segment behaved as functional or pseudogenic, an earlier analysis of fewer than 750 of the donors relied on high-throughput TCR beta sequencing. Alongside the repertoire data, information on donor age, sex, ethnicity and CMV serostatus was compiled. A later genetic analysis took genome-wide SNP genotypes for about three fifths of the roughly 700 donors and used that subset as a discovery cohort. All discovery cohort repertoires had been generated on a single sequencing platform. HLA typing covered class I and class II loci at four-digit resolution. Typing coverage varied by locus: roughly 620-640 donors for A, B, C, DRB1 and DQB1; approximately 560 for DQA1; 606 for DPA1; 450 to 480 for DPB1. Because of strong linkage in the cohort, roughly five DR-DQ haplotypes were treated as single units for association and clustering. Across 300 to 500 genotyped donors of the cohort, an average of about 200,000 unique TCR beta nucleotide sequences per donor were sequenced, and 15% to 20% of those sequences were non-productive.

Study-wide conclusions, independent of this receptor: The sequencing pipeline was judged likely to have produced a cluster of highly shared sequence variants as a technical artifact. Compared with the 666-donor mean, donors in an Asian-associated ancestry cluster had fewer N-insertions in productive TCRs, according to a later genetic analysis. Linkage disequilibrium might explain the correlated functional status among segregating V segments, but an unknown experimental factor could not be excluded. The study listed 150 to 200 TCR beta chains as associated with cytomegalovirus. The earlier analysis of approximately 540 of the donors excluded 15 to 20 rarely observed V segments, including chromosome 9 orphons, because counts were too low. In an earlier analysis of some 640 of the donors, most TCR beta V segments were observed in productive rearrangements about 87% or about 30% of the time, broadly matching IMGT annotations. According to a later analysis, most CMV-associated TCR beta chains appeared to be HLA-restricted, and the HLA associations seemed to be driven largely by CMV exposure. While some public TCRs were present in many individuals, most TCR sequences turned up only very rarely across donors. Specific HLA alleles were associated with some 15,000 TCR beta sequences at a false discovery rate of 0.05 in a later analysis. A later analysis found that HLA-associated TCR beta chains were more clonally expanded and had lower generation probabilities than equally common non-associated chains. In a later analysis, the rate of TCR association differed among HLA loci, with DRB1 alleles having the most associated TCRs and HLA-C alleles having the fewest. In vitro tests confirmed that a few of the cytomegalovirus-associated TCR beta chains recognize cytomegalovirus antigens. The classifier was reported to diagnose cytomegalovirus status with high specificity and sensitivity in both the original and validation cohorts. A further reported finding was that TCR beta sequences accurately predicted the HLA-A and HLA-B alleles for most subjects in the first cohort. Only TCR beta chains were sequenced in this cohort, and the absence of alpha or paired-chain data limited detectable features. Assigning TCR associations to individual alleles was difficult when HLA alleles, especially DR and DQ, strongly co-occurred. A later analysis reported that several top co-occurrence clusters appeared linked to parvovirus B19, influenza, CMV and Epstein-Barr virus. It was suggested by the authors that the approach could potentially be generalized to other disease states and immunological phenotypes. The 87-base-pair reads could not distinguish some IMGT-functional V segments, including TRBV6-2 and TRBV6-3, so those segments were excluded. Presence/absence analyses assumed roughly uniform sequencing depth across donors, an assumption that may not hold. Because HLA typing was unavailable for some donors at each locus, only the typed subset was used in association tests. CMV serostatus was the only immune exposure information available for the cohort. An association between a missense DCLRE1C variant and V-gene and J-gene trimming of TCR beta chains was found in a later genetic analysis and replicated in an independent cohort.

The cohort consisted of fewer than 700 healthy bone marrow donors. At the time of sampling, every cohort member was nominally healthy, though immune exposures that went unrecorded were likely present. The donor was CMV seronegative and belonged to the group of 350 to 400 seronegative cohort members. Every donor gave a peripheral blood sample, and the peripheral blood mononuclear cells from that sample were used for TCR beta sequencing. Genomic DNA was extracted from the blood cell samples with the Qiagen DNeasy Blood Extraction Kit. The junction shows trimming of 2 bases on V and 4 bases on J, and the gene matches do not reach 1 base of it. According to the germline V gene, CDR1 reads MNHEY and CDR2 reads SVGAGI. The CDR3 runs 14 residues from the cysteine to the phenylalanine. Just the 42-base CDR3 DNA is kept, in frame starting at base 1.

The chain uses TRBV6-5 and TRBJ2-1; 8 bases in the middle match TRBD2. The clonotype originates from a woman aged 40 to 50 in good health and CMV-seronegative. Sequencing used PBMCs. The CDR3 here reads CASSYREGYNEQFF. In nucleotides, the sequence is TGTGCCAGCAGTTACCGGGAGGGGTACAATGAGCAGTTCTTC.